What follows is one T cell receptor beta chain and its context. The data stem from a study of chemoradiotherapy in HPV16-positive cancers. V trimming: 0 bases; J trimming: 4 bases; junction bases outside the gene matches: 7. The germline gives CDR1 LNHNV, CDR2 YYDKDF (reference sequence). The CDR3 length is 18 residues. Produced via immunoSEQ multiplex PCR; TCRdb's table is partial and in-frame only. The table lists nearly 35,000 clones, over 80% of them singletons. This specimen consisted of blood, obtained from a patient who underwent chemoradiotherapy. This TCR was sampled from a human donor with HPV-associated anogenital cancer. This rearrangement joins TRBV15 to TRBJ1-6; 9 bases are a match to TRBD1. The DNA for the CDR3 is TGTGCCACCAGCAGAGATTTTACAGGGGGCAGTTATAATTCACCCCTCCACTTT. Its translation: CATSRDFTGGSYNSPLHF.